Each of the 13 T cell receptor beta chains below was sequenced from the same sample in a study of blood T cell repertoires in COVID-19. Produced via immunoSEQ multiplex PCR; TCRdb's table is partial and in-frame only. The repertoire consists of some 210,000 clones, with approximately 80% occurring once and the leading ten covering nearly 9.5%. The sequencing input was PBMCs or T cells enriched from blood (not recorded which). The origin of the receptors is a man between 35 and 55 years old who had recovered from COVID-19.

V and J are TRBV28 and TRBJ1-5, with TRBD1 identical over 10 bases. Germline V lookup: CDR1 MDHEN, CDR2 SYDVKM. V lost 6 bases and J lost 0; bases outside the gene matches: 5. The CDR3 sequence is 16 residues long. CDR3 protein: CASRLGTGVSNQPQHF. The CDR3 nucleotides read TGTGCCAGCAGACTGGGGACAGGGGTTAGCAATCAGCCCCAGCATTTT.

The V and J genes are TRBV27 and TRBJ1-6; TRBD1 might be the D (6 bases). The V gene lost 5 bases and the J gene lost 9 bases, with 14 bases spanning the gap. Germline-derived CDR1 and CDR2 are MNHEY and SMNVEV (reference sequence). CDR3 length equals 14 residues. In DNA, the CDR3 is TGTGCCAGCAGTCCCCCAGGGGCTACTTCACCCCTCCACTTT. It codes for CASSPPGATSPLHF.

The V and J genes are TRBV10-3 and TRBJ2-1; D perhaps matches TRBD2 (5 bases). The germline V and J ends were trimmed by 6 bases and 0 bases, with 12 bases remaining between them. CDR3 size: 15 residues. Germline assignment: CDR1 ENHRY and CDR2 SYGVKD. The CDR3 coding sequence is TGTGCCATCAGCCTAGGACTTGTCTCCTACAATGAGCAGTTCTTC. Protein sequence: CAISLGLVSYNEQFF.

The V and J genes are TRBV7-7 and TRBJ2-5; 10 positions match TRBD1. Germline V gene sequence: CDR1 SSHAT, CDR2 FNYEAQ (reference sequence). V dropped 1 base and J dropped 4; count of bases not matched to a gene: 3. The CDR3 contains 15 residues. CDR3 coding DNA: TGTGCCAGCAGCTTAGAGAGGACAGGGGGAGAGACCCAGTACTTC. It specifies CASSLERTGGETQYF.

This clone was picked up one time. The chain couples TRBV10-2 to TRBJ1-2; no firm D call. V was trimmed by 7 bases and J by 3 bases, leaving 12 bases between them. Germline V gives CDR1 WSHSY, CDR2 SAAADI. This CDR3 is built from 13 residues. CDR3 in DNA: TGCGCCAGCACCCCGGGTGTGGACTATGGCTACACCTTC. Encoded protein: CASTPGVDYGYTF.

For the CDR3, the DNA is TGTGCCAGCAGTTTCTCCGGAAACACCATATATTTT. This codes for CASSFSGNTIYF. V and J are TRBV12-3 or TRBV12-4 and TRBJ1-3; the D is unclear. The CDR3 sequence is 12 residues long. Trimming took 3 bases from V and 4 from J, leaving 4 bases between them.

The V gene is TRBV9, the J gene TRBJ1-2; D not certain. The CDR3 consists of 14 residues. Germline loops: CDR1 SGDLS, CDR2 YYNGEE. The V end lost 0 bases, the J end lost 3 bases, and 9 bases lay between the germline ends. This CDR3 is CASSVGELDYGYTF. CDR3 DNA: TGTGCCAGCAGCGTAGGGGAGTTGGACTATGGCTACACCTTC.

V is TRBV12-3 or TRBV12-4 and J is TRBJ1-1; possibly TRBD1 for D (6 bases). V lost 6 bases to trimming and J lost 4 bases, with 12 bases between them. The CDR3 consists of 13 residues. The CDR3 coding sequence is TGTGCCAGCAGCTCCGGACAGTTCACTGAAGCTTTCTTT. Its protein product is CASSSGQFTEAFF.

For the CDR3, the DNA is TGCGCCAGCAGCCAAGGATTGAGGGCCTCTGGAAACACCATATATTTT. This codes for CASSQGLRASGNTIYF. The rearrangement joins TRBV4-1 to TRBJ1-3; D not resolved. This CDR3 spans 16 amino acids. With 1 base removed from V and 0 bases from J, the gap between germline ends came to 10 bases. The V gene's germline CDR1 is MGHRA and CDR2 YSYEKL.

The chain has TRBV6-1 and TRBJ2-7; D uncertain. In germline, CDR1 is MNHNS, CDR2 SASEGT. The CDR3 has 17 amino acids. V was cut by 1 base and J by 3 bases, with 19 bases left in between. CDR3 amino acids: CASSEVVSNTGGYEQYF. CDR3 in DNA: TGTGCCAGCAGTGAAGTTGTATCGAACACCGGCGGCTACGAGCAGTACTTC.

V is TRBV28 and J is TRBJ2-1; no clear D gene. Per the germline V gene, CDR1 is MDHEN and CDR2 is SYDVKM. The CDR3 is 11 residues long. Trimming removed 8 bases at V and 0 bases at J, with 2 bases between. CDR3 coding DNA: TGTGCCAGCCTCTCCTACAATGAGCAGTTCTTC. This encodes CASLSYNEQFF.

This chain connects TRBV18 to TRBJ2-3; possibly TRBD2 for D (6 bases). The CDR3 runs 14 residues. Per germline, CDR1 KGHSH and CDR2 LQKENI. Deletions cut 1 base from V and 1 base from J, with 6 bases between. The CDR3 protein is CASSPRGGTDTQYF. In DNA, the CDR3 is TGTGCCAGCTCACCACGGGGGGGCACAGATACGCAGTATTTT.

The chain uses TRBV3-1 (or the pseudogene TRBV3-2) and TRBJ1-6; TRBD1 matches at 7 bases. Germline CDR1 LGHDT, CDR2 YNNKEL (reference sequence). This CDR3 has 18 residues. The ends lost 3 bases at V and 7 bases at J; junction bases unmatched: 15. The CDR3 bases are TGTGCCAGCAGCCACGTTCGGCGACAGGGACAGCCCAATTCACCCCTCCACTTT. Its translation: CASSHVRRQGQPNSPLHF.